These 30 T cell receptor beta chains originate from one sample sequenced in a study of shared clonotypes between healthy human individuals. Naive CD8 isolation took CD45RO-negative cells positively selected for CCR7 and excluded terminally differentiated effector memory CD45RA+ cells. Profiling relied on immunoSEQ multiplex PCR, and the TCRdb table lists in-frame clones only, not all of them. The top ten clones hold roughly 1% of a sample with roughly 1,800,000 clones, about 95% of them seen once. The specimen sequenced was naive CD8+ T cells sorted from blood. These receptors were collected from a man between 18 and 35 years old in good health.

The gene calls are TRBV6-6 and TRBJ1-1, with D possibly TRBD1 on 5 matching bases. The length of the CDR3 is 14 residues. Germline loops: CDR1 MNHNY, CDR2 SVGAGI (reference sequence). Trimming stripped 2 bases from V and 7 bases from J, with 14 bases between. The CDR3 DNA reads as TGTGCCAGCAGTTACACGGAGGGACGGAATGAAGCTTTCTTT. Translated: CASSYTEGRNEAFF.

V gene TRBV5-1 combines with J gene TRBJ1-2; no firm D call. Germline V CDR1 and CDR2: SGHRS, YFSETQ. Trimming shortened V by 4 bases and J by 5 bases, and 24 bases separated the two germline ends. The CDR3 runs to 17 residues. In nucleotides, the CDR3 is TGCGCCAGCAGCCACCGGACGGATACCCTGGAAAGTTATGGCTACACCTTC. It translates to CASSHRTDTLESYGYTF.

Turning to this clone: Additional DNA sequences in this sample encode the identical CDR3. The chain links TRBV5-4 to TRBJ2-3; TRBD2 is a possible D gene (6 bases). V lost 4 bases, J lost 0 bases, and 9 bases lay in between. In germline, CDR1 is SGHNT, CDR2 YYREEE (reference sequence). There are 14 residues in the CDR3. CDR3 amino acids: CASSPRGSTDTQYF. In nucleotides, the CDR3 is TGTGCCAGCAGCCCCCGGGGGAGCACAGATACGCAGTATTTT. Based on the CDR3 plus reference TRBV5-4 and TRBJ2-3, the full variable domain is ETGVTQSPTHLIKTRGQQVTLRCSSQSGHNTVSWYQQALGQGPQFIFQYYREEENGRGNFPPRFSGLQFPNYSSELNVNALELDDSALYLCASSPRGSTDTQYFGPGTRLTVL.

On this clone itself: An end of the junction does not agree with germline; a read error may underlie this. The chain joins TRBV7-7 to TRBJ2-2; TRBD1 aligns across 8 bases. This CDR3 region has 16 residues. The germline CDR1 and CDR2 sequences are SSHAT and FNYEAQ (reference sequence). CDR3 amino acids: CASSSPQGASAGELFF. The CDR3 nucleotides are TGTGCTAGCAGCTCACCCCAGGGGGCTTCAGCCGGGGAGCTGTTTTTT.

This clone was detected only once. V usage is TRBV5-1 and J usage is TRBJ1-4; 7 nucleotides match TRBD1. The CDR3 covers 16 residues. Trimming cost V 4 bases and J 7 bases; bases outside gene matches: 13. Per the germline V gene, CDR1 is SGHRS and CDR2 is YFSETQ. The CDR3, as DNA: TGCGCCAGCAGCCCGCGGACAGGCCGCAGTCCTGAAAAACTGTTTTTT. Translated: CASSPRTGRSPEKLFF.

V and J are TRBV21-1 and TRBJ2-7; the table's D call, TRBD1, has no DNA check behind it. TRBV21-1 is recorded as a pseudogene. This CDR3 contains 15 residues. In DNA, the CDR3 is TGTGCCAGCAGCAAGGAACAGGGGAGCTCCTACGAGCAGTACTTC. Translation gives CASSKEQGSSYEQYF.

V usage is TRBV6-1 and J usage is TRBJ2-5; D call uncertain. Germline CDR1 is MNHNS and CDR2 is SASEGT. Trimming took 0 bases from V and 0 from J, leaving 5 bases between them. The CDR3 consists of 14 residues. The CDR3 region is CASSEALNQETQYF. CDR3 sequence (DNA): TGTGCCAGCAGTGAAGCCCTCAACCAAGAGACCCAGTACTTC.

The CDR3 loop reads CASKSSGASYNEQFF. DNA for the CDR3: TGTGCCAGCAAGTCATCCGGGGCCTCCTACAATGAGCAGTTCTTC. The chain recombines TRBV2 with TRBJ2-1; perhaps D is TRBD1 or TRBD2 (5 bases each). There are 15 residues in the CDR3. CDR1 and CDR2 (germline): SNHLY, FYNNEI. Trimming cost V 7 bases and J 0 bases, with 13 bases left between them.

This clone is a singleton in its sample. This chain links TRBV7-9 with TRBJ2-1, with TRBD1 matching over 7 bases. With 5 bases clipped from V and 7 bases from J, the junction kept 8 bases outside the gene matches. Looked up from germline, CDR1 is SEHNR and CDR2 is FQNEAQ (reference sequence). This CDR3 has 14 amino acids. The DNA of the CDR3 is TGTGCCAGCAGCACATCGACAGGGTGGAATGAGCAGTTCTTC. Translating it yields CASSTSTGWNEQFF. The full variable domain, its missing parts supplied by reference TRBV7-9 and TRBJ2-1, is DTGVSQNPRHKITKRGQNVTFRCDPISEHNRLYWYRQTLGQGPEFLTYFQNEAQLEKSRLLSDRFSAERPKGSFSTLEIQRTEQGDSAMYLCASSTSTGWNEQFFGPGTRLTVL.

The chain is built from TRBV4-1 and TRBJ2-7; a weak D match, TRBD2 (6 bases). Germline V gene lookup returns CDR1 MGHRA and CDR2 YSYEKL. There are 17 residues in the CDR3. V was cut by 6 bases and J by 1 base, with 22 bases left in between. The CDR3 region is CASSLVGTLEESYEQYF. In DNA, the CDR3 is TGCGCCAGCAGTTTAGTTGGGACTCTAGAGGAATCCTACGAGCAGTACTTC.

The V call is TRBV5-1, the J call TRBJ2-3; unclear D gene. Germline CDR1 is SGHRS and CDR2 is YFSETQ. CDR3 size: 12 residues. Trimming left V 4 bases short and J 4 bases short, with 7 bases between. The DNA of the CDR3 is TGCGCCAGCAGCCTCCCTCCAGATACGCAGTATTTT. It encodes CASSLPPDTQYF.

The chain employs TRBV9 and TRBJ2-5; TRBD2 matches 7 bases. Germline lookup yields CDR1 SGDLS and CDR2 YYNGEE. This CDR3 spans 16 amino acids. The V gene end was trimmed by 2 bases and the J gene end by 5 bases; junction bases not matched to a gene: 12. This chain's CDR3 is CASSVIGEGLRETQYF. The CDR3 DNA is TGTGCCAGCAGCGTGATCGGGGAGGGGCTGAGGGAGACCCAGTACTTC.

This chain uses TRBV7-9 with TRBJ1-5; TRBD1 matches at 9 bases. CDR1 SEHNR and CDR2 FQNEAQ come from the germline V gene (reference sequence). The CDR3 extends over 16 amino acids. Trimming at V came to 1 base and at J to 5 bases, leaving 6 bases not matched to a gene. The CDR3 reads CASSLGGQGRDQPQHF. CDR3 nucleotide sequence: TGTGCCAGCAGCTTAGGGGGACAGGGTAGAGATCAGCCCCAGCATTTT.

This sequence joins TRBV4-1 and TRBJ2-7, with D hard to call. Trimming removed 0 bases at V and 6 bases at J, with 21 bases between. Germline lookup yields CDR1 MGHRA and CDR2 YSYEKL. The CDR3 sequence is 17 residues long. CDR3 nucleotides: TGCGCCAGCAGCCAAGACCAAATCGGCACAAGCCAAGCCGAGCAGTACTTC. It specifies CASSQDQIGTSQAEQYF.

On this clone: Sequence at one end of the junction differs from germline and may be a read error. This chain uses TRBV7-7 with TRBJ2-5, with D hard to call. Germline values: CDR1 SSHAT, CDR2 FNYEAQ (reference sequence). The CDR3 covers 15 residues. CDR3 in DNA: TGTGCTAGCAGCTTAGTTCTGGCGCCCCGGGAGACCCAGTACTTC. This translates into CASSLVLAPRETQYF. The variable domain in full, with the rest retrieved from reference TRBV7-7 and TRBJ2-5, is GAGVSQSPRYKVTKRGQDVTLRCDPISSHATLYWYQQALGQGPEFLTYFNYEAQPDKSGLPSDRFSAERPEGSISTLTIQRTEQRDSAMYRCASSLVLAPRETQYFGPGTRLLVL.

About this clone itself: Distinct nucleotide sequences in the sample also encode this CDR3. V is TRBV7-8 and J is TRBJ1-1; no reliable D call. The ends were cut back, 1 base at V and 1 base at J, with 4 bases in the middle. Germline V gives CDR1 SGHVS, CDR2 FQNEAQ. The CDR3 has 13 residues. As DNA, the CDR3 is TGTGCCAGCAGCTTAGATACGAACACTGAAGCTTTCTTT. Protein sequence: CASSLDTNTEAFF. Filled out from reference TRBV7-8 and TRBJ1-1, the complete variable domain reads GAGVSQSPRYKVAKRGQDVALRCDPISGHVSLFWYQQALGQGPEFLTYFQNEAQLDKSGLPSDRFFAERPEGSVSTLKIQRTQQEDSAVYLCASSLDTNTEAFFGQGTRLTVV.

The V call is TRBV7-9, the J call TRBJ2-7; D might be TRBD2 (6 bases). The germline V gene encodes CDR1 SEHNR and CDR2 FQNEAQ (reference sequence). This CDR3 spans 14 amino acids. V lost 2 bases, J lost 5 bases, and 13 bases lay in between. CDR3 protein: CASSLSSGPDEQYF. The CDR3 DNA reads TGTGCCAGCAGCTTAAGTAGCGGTCCGGACGAGCAGTACTTC.

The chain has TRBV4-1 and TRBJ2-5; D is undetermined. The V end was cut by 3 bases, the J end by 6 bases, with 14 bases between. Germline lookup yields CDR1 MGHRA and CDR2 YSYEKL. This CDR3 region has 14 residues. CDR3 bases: TGCGCCAGCAGCCATCTCGCTGTTTCGAAGACCCAGTACTTC. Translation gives CASSHLAVSKTQYF.

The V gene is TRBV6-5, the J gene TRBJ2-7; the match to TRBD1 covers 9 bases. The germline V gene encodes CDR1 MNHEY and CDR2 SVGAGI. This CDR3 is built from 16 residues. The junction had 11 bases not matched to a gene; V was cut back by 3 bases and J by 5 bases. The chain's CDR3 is CASSYNPEGQGHEQYF. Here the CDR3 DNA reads TGTGCCAGCAGTTATAACCCTGAGGGACAGGGCCACGAGCAGTACTTC.

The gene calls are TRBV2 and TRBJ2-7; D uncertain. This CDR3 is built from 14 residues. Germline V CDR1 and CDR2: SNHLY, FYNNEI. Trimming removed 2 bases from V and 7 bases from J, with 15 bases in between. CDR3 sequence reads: CASSERNWAEEQYF. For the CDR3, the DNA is TGTGCCAGCAGTGAACGGAATTGGGCCGAGGAGCAGTACTTC.

CDR3 sequence: CASSQFRDGEQFF. DNA for the CDR3: TGTGCCAGCAGTCAATTTCGTGATGGTGAGCAGTTCTTC. The gene calls are TRBV6-5 and TRBJ2-1, with D hard to call. CDR3 length: 13 residues. V was pared by 5 bases and J by 9 bases, with 14 bases between. CDR1 is MNHEY, CDR2 SVGAGI, per germline.

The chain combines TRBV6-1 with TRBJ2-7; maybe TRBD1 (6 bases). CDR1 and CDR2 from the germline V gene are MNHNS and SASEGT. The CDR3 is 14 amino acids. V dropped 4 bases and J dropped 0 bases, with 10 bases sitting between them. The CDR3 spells CASSGQVPSYEQYF. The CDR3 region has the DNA TGTGCCAGCAGTGGACAGGTCCCCTCCTACGAGCAGTACTTC.

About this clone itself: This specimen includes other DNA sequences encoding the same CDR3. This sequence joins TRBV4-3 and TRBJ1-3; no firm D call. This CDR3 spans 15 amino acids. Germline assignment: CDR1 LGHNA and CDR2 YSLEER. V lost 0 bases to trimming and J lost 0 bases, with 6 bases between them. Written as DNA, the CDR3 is TGCGCCAGCAGCCAAGATCGGAGCTCTGGAAACACCATATATTTT. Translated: CASSQDRSSGNTIYF.

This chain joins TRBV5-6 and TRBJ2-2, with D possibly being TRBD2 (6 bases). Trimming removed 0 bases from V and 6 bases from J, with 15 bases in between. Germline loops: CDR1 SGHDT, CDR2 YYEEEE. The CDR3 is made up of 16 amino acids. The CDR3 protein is CASSLAGLALAGELFF. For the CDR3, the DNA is TGTGCCAGCAGCTTGGCAGGGCTAGCGCTCGCCGGGGAGCTGTTTTTT.

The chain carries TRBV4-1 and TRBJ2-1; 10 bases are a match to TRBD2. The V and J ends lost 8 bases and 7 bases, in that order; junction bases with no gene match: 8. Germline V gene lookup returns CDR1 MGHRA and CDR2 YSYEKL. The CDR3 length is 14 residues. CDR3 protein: CASRERGGLNEQFF. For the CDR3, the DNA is TGCGCCAGCCGGGAGCGGGGGGGCCTGAATGAGCAGTTCTTC.

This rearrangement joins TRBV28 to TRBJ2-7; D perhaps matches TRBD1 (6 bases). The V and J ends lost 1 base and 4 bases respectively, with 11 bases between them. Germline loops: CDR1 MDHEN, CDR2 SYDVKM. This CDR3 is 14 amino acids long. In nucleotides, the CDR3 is TGTGCCAGCAGTTTATCCCGGACAGCTTACGAGCAGTACTTC. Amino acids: CASSLSRTAYEQYF.

The CDR3 sequence: CASSWGWGSTEAFF. As DNA, the CDR3 is TGTGCCAGCAGCTGGGGTTGGGGTTCCACTGAAGCTTTCTTT. The chain is built from TRBV5-5 and TRBJ1-1; unclear D gene. The CDR3 covers 14 residues. CDR1 is SGHKS, CDR2 YYEKEE, per germline (reference sequence). V dropped 3 bases and J dropped 4 bases, with 13 bases sitting between them.

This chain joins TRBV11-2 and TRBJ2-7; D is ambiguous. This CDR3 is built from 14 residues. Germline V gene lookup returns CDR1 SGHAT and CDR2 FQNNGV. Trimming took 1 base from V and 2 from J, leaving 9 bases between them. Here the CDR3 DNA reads TGTGCCAGCAGCTTAGGTTACACCGCCTACGAGCAGTACTTC. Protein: CASSLGYTAYEQYF.

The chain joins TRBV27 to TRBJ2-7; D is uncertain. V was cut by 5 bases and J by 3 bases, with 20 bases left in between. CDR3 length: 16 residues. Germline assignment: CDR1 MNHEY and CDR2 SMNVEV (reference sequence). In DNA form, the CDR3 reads TGTGCCAGCAGTCCCTCTTACGGGTCTCATAGCTACGAGCAGTACTTC. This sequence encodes CASSPSYGSHSYEQYF.

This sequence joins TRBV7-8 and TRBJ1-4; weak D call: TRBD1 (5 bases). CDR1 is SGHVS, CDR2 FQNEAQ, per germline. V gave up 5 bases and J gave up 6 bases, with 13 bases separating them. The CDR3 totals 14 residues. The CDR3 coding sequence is TGTGCCAGCAGCCTCGGGGGGGAGGATGAAAAACTGTTTTTT. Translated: CASSLGGEDEKLFF.